Listed below are T cell receptor beta chains from one sample, sequenced in a study of T cells after posttransplantation cyclophosphamide. Clones were sequenced by immunoSEQ multiplex PCR, and TCRdb holds only the in-frame ones, with some missing. This table holds a few thousand clones, more than 80% found once. This specimen was CD4+ T cells sorted from blood, taken 242 days after a stem cell transplant with posttransplant cyclophosphamide. The receptors were gathered from a male patient aged 30 to 40 who received an allogeneic stem cell transplant from a related donor, was CMV-positive, and had no GVHD. Certain T cells may be donor cells from the graft. The CDR3 runs from the conserved cysteine through the conserved F or W. The order of the fields is V gene, D gene, J gene, clone size, CDR3 protein, CDR3 DNA. A D gene is named only where the DNA matches it firmly. Clone size is not always given. Where it is, it says once, few, many or a class for expanded clones.

TRBV6-6	TRBD1	TRBJ1-5	large	CASMKGDSNQPQHF	TGTGCCAGCATGAAGGGGGACAGTAATCAGCCCCAGCATTTT
TRBV5-3	TRBD1	TRBJ2-5	-	CARSFYPGQGARETQYF	TGTGCCAGAAGCTTCTATCCGGGACAGGGGGCTCGAGAGACCCAGTACTTC
TRBV18	TRBD1	TRBJ1-5	-	CASSPGTGLFSQHF	TGTGCCAGCTCACCAGGGACAGGGCTATTTTCCCAGCATTTT
TRBV2	TRBD1	TRBJ1-2	-	CASRGTGGRGYTF	TGTGCCAGCAGAGGGACAGGGGGCCGTGGCTACACCTTC
TRBV6-6	-	TRBJ2-1	-	CASGGASSYNEQFF	TGTGCCAGCGGGGGCGCCAGCTCCTACAATGAGCAGTTCTTC
TRBV7-9	-	TRBJ2-2	-	CASSLTVGIGELFF	TGTGCCAGCAGCTTGACGGTGGGCATCGGGGAGCTGTTTTTT
TRBV19	TRBD2	TRBJ2-7	-	CASSTRLAVLSSYEQYF	TGTGCCAGTAGTACACGACTAGCGGTGTTGAGCTCCTACGAGCAGTACTTC
TRBV11-2	-	TRBJ1-3	few	CASSLDAGFGNTIYF	TGTGCCAGCAGCTTAGATGCAGGGTTCGGAAACACCATATATTTT
TRBV7-2	TRBD2	TRBJ2-1	-	CASSWGGNEQFF	TGTGCCAGCAGCTGGGGAGGGAATGAGCAGTTCTTC
TRBV5-4	-	TRBJ2-1	-	CASGRLRGNYNEQFF	TGTGCCAGCGGCCGACTCAGGGGTAACTACAATGAGCAGTTCTTC
TRBV5-4	-	TRBJ2-5	once	CASSLAPGETQYF	TGTGCCAGCAGCTTGGCCCCAGGGGAGACCCAGTACTTC
TRBV5-6	TRBD1	TRBJ1-2	-	CASSFPGTGGKGGYTF	TGTGCCAGCAGCTTTCCCGGGACAGGGGGCAAAGGTGGCTACACCTTC
TRBV29-1	TRBD1	TRBJ1-2	-	CRPDRAFSYGYTF	TGCAGGCCGGACAGGGCTTTTTCCTATGGCTACACCTTC
TRBV18	-	TRBJ1-2	-	CASLHGGNYGYTF	TGTGCCAGCCTCCACGGGGGGAACTATGGCTACACCTTC
TRBV2	-	TRBJ1-2	few	CASSVEEYYGYTF	TGTGCCAGCAGTGTGGAGGAGTACTATGGCTACACCTTC
TRBV11-2	TRBD2	TRBJ2-2	-	CASSLGLAASGELFF	TGTGCCAGCAGCTTAGGACTAGCGGCATCCGGGGAGCTGTTTTTT
TRBV6-5	-	TRBJ2-1	few	CASSYRDISYNEQFF	TGTGCCAGCAGTTACCGGGACATCTCCTACAATGAGCAGTTCTTC
TRBV6-5	-	TRBJ2-1	-	CASRLTGGGRVEQFF	TGTGCCAGCAGGCTCACAGGGGGTGGGAGGGTTGAGCAGTTCTTC
TRBV4-3	-	TRBJ2-3	-	CASSQDIALNTQYF	TGCGCCAGCAGCCAAGACATAGCGTTGAATACGCAGTATTTT
TRBV10-2	TRBD2	TRBJ2-4	-	CASSILAGGPVQYF	TGCGCCAGCAGTATACTAGCGGGGGGGCCAGTTCAGTACTTC
TRBV4-1	TRBD2	TRBJ2-5	once	CTSSQGVSGRLRETQYF	TGCACCAGCAGCCAAGGAGTAAGCGGGAGGTTACGTGAGACCCAGTACTTC
TRBV9	-	TRBJ1-2	-	CASSVRDTGNYGYTF	TGTGCCAGCAGCGTAAGGGACACCGGAAACTATGGCTACACCTTC
TRBV5-1	-	TRBJ2-6	-	CASSFTGANVLTF	TGCGCCAGCAGCTTCACTGGGGCCAACGTCCTGACTTTC
TRBV19	-	TRBJ2-2	-	CASSITQMELFF	TGTGCCAGTAGTATAACCCAGATGGAGCTGTTTTTT
TRBV7-8	TRBD1	TRBJ1-2	-	CASGADRVGGYTF	TGTGCCAGCGGGGCGGACAGGGTTGGTGGCTACACCTTC
TRBV6-6	-	TRBJ1-5	-	CASSLDRAQPQHF	TGTGCCAGCAGCCTCGACAGAGCCCAGCCCCAGCATTTT
TRBV19	-	TRBJ1-2	-	CASSIMDRNGYTF	TGTGCCAGTAGTATTATGGACAGAAATGGCTACACCTTC
TRBV29-1	TRBD1	TRBJ2-7	-	CSVGDRVEPYEQYF	TGCAGCGTTGGGGACAGGGTGGAACCCTACGAGCAGTACTTC
TRBV6-4	TRBD2	TRBJ2-1	-	CASRTAEGGSSYNEQFF	TGTGCCAGCAGGACAGCCGAGGGCGGGAGCTCCTACAATGAGCAGTTCTTC
TRBV5-1	-	TRBJ2-1	-	CASSFQVSGYINEQFF	TGCGCCAGCAGCTTTCAAGTCTCAGGGTACATCAATGAGCAGTTCTTC
TRBV6-4	-	TRBJ1-5	-	CASSDSAERQFNSNQPQHF	TGTGCCAGCAGTGACTCTGCCGAAAGACAGTTCAATAGCAATCAGCCCCAGCATTTT
TRBV5-1	TRBD2	TRBJ2-7	-	CASSPGYGGLESSEQYF	TGCGCCAGCAGCCCTGGCTACGGAGGACTAGAGTCTAGCGAGCAGTACTTC
TRBV5-1	TRBD1	TRBJ1-6	once	CASSPGTENSPLHF	TGCGCCAGCAGCCCCGGGACAGAAAATTCCCCCCTCCACTTT
TRBV15	-	TRBJ2-5	-	CATSRGSVRETQYF	TGTGCCACCAGCAGAGGGTCAGTCCGAGAGACCCAGTACTTC
TRBV5-6	-	TRBJ2-1	few	CASSLGQGWNEQFF	TGTGCCAGCAGCTTGGGGCAGGGCTGGAATGAGCAGTTCTTC
TRBV7-6	-	TRBJ1-2	once	CASSPPGDGYTF	TGTGCCAGCAGCCCCCCGGGGGATGGCTACACCTTC
TRBV5-4	-	TRBJ1-1	-	CASSFAPLFRNTEAFF	TGTGCCAGCAGCTTCGCGCCTCTCTTTAGGAACACTGAAGCTTTCTTT
TRBV7-2	TRBD1	TRBJ2-1	-	CASSLRYPGQGLNEQFF	TGTGCCAGCAGCTTAAGATACCCGGGACAGGGACTCAATGAGCAGTTCTTC
TRBV5-1	-	TRBJ2-1	-	CASSAGYNEQFF	TGCGCCAGCAGCGCGGGGTACAATGAGCAGTTCTTC
TRBV30	-	TRBJ2-1	-	CAWSQDSYNEQFF	TGTGCCTGGAGTCAGGACAGCTACAATGAGCAGTTCTTC
TRBV10-3	-	TRBJ2-3	-	CAISGAGGSDTQYF	TGTGCCATCAGTGGGGCAGGGGGGTCAGATACGCAGTATTTT
TRBV19	TRBD2	TRBJ2-1	-	CASSKGVAGNRRKNEQFF	TGTGCCAGTTCCAAGGGGGTAGCGGGAAATCGTCGGAAAAATGAGCAGTTCTTC
TRBV11-2	-	TRBJ2-1	-	CASSLSGFSYNEQFF	TGTGCCAGCAGCCTTAGCGGTTTCTCCTACAATGAGCAGTTCTTC
TRBV6-1	-	TRBJ2-3	-	CATFDSHTDTQYF	TGTGCCACCTTCGACAGCCATACAGATACGCAGTATTTT
TRBV27	TRBD1	TRBJ2-1	-	CASSLSPQGLEQFF	TGTGCCAGCAGTTTATCGCCACAGGGGCTTGAGCAGTTCTTC
TRBV5-4	-	TRBJ1-1	-	CASSLGRGEAFF	TGTGCCAGCAGCTTAGGGAGGGGTGAAGCTTTCTTT
TRBV11-2	-	TRBJ2-7	-	CASSLTSYEQYF	TGTGCCAGCAGCTTAACTTCCTACGAGCAGTACTTC
TRBV10-1	-	TRBJ1-2	-	CASSVSMDYGYTF	TGCGCCAGCAGTGTTTCTATGGACTATGGCTACACCTTC
TRBV7-9	-	TRBJ2-3	-	CASSLVGTDTQYF	TGTGCCAGCAGCTTAGTAGGCACAGATACGCAGTATTTT
TRBV4-1	TRBD2	TRBJ2-4	-	CASSQIAGGKNIQYF	TGCGCCAGCAGCCAAATAGCGGGGGGGAAAAACATTCAGTACTTC
TRBV6-8	-	TRBJ2-5	-	CASTSGVAETQYF	TGTGCCAGCACATCAGGGGTCGCAGAGACCCAGTACTTC